A single TCR beta chain is shown here with its context. Method: immunoSEQ multiplex PCR; TCRdb's copy keeps in-frame clones and lacks some. Found here are tens of thousands of clones, around 94% of them singletons; the top ten hold around 0.25%. The sample comes from a study of technical replicates of blood from a few donors. Sequencing input: T cells isolated from PBMCs. This TCR came from a human donor in good health.

CDR3 nucleotide sequence: TGTGCCAGCAGCTTAGCCCAAAATCAGCCCCAGCATTTT. It translates to CASSLAQNQPQHF. V and J are TRBV11-2 and TRBJ1-5; D call uncertain. CDR1 and CDR2 from the germline V gene are SGHAT and FQNNGV. CDR3 length: 13 residues. The V gene lost 1 base and the J gene lost 4 bases, with 5 bases spanning the gap. Full variable domain (missing parts from reference TRBV11-2 and TRBJ1-5): EAGVAQSPRYKIIEKRQSVAFWCNPISGHATLYWYQQILGQGPKLLIQFQNNGVVDDSQLPKDRFSAERLKGVDSTLKIQPAKLEDSAVYLCASSLAQNQPQHFGDGTRLSIL.